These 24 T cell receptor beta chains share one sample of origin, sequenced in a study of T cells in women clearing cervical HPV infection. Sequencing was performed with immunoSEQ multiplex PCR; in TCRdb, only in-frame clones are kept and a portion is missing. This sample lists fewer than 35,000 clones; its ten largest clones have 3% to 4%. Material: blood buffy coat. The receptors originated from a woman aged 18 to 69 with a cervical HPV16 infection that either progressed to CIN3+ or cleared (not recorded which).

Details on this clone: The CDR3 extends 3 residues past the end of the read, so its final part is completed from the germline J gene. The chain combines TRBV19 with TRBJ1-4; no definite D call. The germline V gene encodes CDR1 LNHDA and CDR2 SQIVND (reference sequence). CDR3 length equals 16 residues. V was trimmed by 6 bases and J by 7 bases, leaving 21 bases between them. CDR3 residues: CASRNNALSTREKLFF. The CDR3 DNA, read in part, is TGTGCCAGTAGGAATAACGCCCTTTCAACTCGTGAAAAA.

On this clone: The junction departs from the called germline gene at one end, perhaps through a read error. CDR3 bases read: TGTGCCAGCTCACCGGCCAGCGGGGGGGCCTCAGAGACG. Its translation: CASSPASGGASET. The CDR3 in full is CASSPASGGASETQYF. The rearrangement uses TRBV18 and TRBJ2-3; 10 bases match TRBD2. The read comes to an end 3 residues before the CDR3 does, leaving the germline J gene to fill in the end. Looked up from germline, CDR1 is KGHSH and CDR2 is LQKENI. The length of the CDR3 is 16 residues. Using reference TRBV18 and TRBJ2-3 for the parts outside the CDR3, the full variable domain is NAGVMQNPRHLVRRRGQEARLRCSPMKGHSHVYWYRQLPEEGLKFMVYLQKENIIDESGMPKERFSAEFPKEGPSILRIQQVVRGDSAAYFCASSPASGGASETQYFGPGTRLTVL.

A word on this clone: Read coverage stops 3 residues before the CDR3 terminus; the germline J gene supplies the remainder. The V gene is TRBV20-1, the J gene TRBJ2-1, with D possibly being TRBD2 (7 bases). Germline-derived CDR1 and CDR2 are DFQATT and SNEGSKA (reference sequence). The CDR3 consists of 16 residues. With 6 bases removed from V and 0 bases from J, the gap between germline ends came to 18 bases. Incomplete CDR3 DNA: TGCAGTGCCGCCCCGAGGGGGGGCAGCTCCTACAATGAG. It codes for CSAAPRGGSSYNE. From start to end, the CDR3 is CSAAPRGGSSYNEQFF.

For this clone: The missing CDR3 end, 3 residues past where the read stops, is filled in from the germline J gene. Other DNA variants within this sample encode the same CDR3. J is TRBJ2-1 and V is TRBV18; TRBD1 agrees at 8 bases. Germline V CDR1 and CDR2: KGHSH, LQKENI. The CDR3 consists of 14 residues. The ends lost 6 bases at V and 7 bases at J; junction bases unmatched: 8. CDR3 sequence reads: CASSLDRGGNEQFF. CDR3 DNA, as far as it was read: TGTGCCAGCTCCCTCGACAGGGGAGGAAATGAG.

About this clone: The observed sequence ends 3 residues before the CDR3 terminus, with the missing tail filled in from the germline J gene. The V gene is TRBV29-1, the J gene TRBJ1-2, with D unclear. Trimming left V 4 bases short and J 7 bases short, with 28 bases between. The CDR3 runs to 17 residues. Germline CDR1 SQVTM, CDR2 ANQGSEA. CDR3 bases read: TGCAGCGTTGTCGGGGTGCATGAGACAAGGAAGTTGGCTGGC. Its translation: CSVVGVHETRKLAG. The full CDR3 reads CSVVGVHETRKLAGYTF.

CDR3 sequence reads: CASNGGGADTYTF. CDR3 DNA (partial): TGTGCCAGTAACGGCGGGGGGGCAGATACC. This chain links TRBV19 with TRBJ1-2, with D maybe TRBD1 (6 bases). Read coverage stops 3 residues before the CDR3 terminus; the germline J gene supplies the remainder. CDR1 and CDR2 from the germline V gene are LNHDA and SQIVND (reference sequence). The CDR3 loop spans 13 amino acids.

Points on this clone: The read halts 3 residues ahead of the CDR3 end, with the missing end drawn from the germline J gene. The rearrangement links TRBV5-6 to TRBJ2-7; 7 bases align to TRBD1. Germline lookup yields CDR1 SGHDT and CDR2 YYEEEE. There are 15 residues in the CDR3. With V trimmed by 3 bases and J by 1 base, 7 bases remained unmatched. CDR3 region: CASSSEPGQSYEQYF. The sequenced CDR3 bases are TGTGCCAGCAGCTCCGAACCGGGACAGTCCTACGAG.

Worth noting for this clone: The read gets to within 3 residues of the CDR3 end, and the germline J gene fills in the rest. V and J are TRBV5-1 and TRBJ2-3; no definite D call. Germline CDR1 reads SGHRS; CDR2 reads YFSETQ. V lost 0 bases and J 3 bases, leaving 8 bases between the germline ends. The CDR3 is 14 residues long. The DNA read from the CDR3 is TGCGCCAGCAGCTTGGACACTACAACAGATACG. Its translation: CASSLDTTTDT. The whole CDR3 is CASSLDTTTDTQYF. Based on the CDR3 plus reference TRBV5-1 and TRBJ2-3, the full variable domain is KAGVTQTPRYLIKTRGQQVTLSCSPISGHRSVSWYQQTPGQGLQFLFEYFSETQRNKGNFPGRFSGRQFSNSRSEMNVSTLELGDSALYLCASSLDTTTDTQYFGPGTRLTVL.

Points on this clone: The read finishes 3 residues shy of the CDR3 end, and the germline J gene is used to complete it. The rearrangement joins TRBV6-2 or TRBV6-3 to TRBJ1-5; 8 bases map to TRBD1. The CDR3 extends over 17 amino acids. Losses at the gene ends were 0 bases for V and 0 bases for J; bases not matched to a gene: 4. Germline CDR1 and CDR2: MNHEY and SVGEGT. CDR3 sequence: CASSYSPGGLSNQPQHF. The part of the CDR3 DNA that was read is TGTGCCAGCAGTTACTCGCCAGGGGGCCTTAGCAATCAGCCC.

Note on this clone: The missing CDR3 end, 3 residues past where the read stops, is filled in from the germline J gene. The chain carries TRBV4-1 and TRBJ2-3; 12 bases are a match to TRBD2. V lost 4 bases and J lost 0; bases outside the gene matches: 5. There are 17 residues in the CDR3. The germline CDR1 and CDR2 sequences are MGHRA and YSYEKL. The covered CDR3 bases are TGCGCCAGCAGCCTAAGACTAGCGGGGGTTAGCACAGATACG. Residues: CASSLRLAGVSTDT. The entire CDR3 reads CASSLRLAGVSTDTQYF.

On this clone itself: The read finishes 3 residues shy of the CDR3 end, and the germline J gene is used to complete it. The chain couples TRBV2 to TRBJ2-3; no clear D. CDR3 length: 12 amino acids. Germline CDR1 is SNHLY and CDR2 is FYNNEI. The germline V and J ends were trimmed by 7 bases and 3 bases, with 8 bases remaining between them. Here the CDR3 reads CASKLTTDTQYF. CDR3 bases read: TGTGCCAGCAAACTTACTACAGATACG.

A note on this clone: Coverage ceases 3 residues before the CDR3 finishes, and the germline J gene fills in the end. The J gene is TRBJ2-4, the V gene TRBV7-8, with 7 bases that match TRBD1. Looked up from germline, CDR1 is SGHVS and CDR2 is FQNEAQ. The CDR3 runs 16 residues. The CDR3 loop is CASSSGTADLNYGQYF. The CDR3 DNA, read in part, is TGTGCCAGCAGCAGTGGGACAGCTGACCTTAACTATGGT. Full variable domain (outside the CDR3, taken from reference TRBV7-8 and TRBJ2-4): GAGVSQSPRYKVAKRGQDVALRCDPISGHVSLFWYQQALGQGPEFLTYFQNEAQLDKSGLPSDRFFAERPEGSVSTLKIQRTQQEDSAVYLCASSSGTADLNYGQYFGAGTRLSVL.

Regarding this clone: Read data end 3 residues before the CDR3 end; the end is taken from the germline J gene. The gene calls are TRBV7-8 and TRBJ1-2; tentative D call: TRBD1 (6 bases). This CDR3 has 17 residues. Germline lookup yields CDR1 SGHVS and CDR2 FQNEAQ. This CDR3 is CASSPGGMGGATDTYTF. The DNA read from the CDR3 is TGTGCCAGCAGCCCCGGTGGTATGGGGGGGGCGACAGATACC. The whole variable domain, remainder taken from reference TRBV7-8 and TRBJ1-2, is GAGVSQSPRYKVAKRGQDVALRCDPISGHVSLFWYQQALGQGPEFLTYFQNEAQLDKSGLPSDRFFAERPEGSVSTLKIQRTQQEDSAVYLCASSPGGMGGATDTYTFGSGTRLTVV.

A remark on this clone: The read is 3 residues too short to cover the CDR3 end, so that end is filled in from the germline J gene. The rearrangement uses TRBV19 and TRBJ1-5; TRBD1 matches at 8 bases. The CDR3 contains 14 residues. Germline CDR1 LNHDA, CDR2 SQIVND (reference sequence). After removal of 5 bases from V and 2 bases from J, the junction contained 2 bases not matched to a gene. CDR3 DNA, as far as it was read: TGTGCCAGTAGTCAGGGGGCTGGCAATCAGCCC. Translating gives CASSQGAGNQP. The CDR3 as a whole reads CASSQGAGNQPQHF.

CDR3 DNA, as far as it was read: TGCAGCGTTGAACGGACTAGCGGGGGGGCCGTCGAGACG. It codes for CSVERTSGGAVET. From start to end, the CDR3 is CSVERTSGGAVETQYF. The chain combines TRBV29-1 with TRBJ2-3, with TRBD2 matching 15 bases. The read finishes 3 residues shy of the CDR3 end, and the germline J gene is used to complete it. This CDR3 has 16 amino acids. Germline CDR1 and CDR2: SQVTM and ANQGSEA.

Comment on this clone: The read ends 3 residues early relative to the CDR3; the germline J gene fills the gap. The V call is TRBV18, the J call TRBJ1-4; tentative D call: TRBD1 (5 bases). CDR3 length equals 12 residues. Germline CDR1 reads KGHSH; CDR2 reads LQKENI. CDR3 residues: CASARDNSPLFF. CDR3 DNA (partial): TGTGCCAGCGCCAGGGATAATTCACCA.

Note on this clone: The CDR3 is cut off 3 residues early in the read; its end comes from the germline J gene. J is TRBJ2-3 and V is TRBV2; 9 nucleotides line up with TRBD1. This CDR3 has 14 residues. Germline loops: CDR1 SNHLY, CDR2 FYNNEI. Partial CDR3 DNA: TGTGCCAGCAGTGGGACAGGGGAGGATCAGCCG. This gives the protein CASSGTGEDQP. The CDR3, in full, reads CASSGTGEDQPQYF.

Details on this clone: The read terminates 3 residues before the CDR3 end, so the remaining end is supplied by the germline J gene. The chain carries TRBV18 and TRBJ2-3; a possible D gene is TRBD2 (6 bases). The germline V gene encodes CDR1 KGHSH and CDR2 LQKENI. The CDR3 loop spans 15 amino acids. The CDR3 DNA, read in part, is TGTGCCAGCTCACCACCGGCTGGTTGGGGGGAGACG. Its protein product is CASSPPAGWGET. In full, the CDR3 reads CASSPPAGWGETQYF.

CDR3 bases read: TGTGCCTGGAGTGTCCACGAAGGGGATTATAGCAATCAGCCG. This gives the protein CAWSVHEGDYSNQP. The whole CDR3 is CAWSVHEGDYSNQPQYF. The rearrangement uses TRBV30 and TRBJ2-3; tentative D call: TRBD1 (5 bases). The read stops 3 residues short of the end of the CDR3; the missing end is completed from the germline J gene. Germline V gene data show CDR1 as GTSNPN and CDR2 as SVGIG (reference sequence). There are 17 residues in the CDR3.

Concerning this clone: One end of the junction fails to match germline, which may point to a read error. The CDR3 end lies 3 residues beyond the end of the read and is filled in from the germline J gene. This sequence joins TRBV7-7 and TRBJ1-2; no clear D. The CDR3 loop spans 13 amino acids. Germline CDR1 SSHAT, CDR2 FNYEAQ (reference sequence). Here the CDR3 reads CASSLVSSGDYTF. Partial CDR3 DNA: TGTGCTAGCAGCTTAGTGTCCTCAGGCGAC.

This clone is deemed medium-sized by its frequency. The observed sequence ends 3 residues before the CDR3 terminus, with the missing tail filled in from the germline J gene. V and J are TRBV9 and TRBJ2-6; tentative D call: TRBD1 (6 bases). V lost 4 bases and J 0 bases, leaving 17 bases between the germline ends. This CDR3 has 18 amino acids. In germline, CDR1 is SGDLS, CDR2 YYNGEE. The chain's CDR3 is CASSPHHRALSGANVLTF. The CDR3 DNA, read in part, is TGTGCCAGCAGCCCCCACCACAGGGCACTCTCTGGGGCCAACGTC.

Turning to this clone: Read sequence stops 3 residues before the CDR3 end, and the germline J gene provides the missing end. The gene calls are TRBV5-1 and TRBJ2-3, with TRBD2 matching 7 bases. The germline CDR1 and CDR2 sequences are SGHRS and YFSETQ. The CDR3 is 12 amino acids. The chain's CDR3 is CASRLSGETQYF. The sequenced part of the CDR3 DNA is TGCGCCAGCAGACTCAGCGGGGAGACG.

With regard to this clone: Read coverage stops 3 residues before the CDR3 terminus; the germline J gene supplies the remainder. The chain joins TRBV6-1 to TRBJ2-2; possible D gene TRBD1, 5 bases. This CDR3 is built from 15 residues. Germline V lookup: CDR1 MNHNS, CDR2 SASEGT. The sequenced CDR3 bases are TGTGCCAGCAGTGAAGGGCAGGGAATCGATGAAAAG. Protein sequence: CASSEGQGIDEK. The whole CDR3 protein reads CASSEGQGIDEKLFF.

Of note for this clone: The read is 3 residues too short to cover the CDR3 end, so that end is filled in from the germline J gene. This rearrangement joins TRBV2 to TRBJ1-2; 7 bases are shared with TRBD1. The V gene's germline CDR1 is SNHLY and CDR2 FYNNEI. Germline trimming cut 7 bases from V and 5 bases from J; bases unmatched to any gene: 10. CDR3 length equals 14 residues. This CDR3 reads CASTNADRTYGYTF. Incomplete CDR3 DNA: TGTGCCAGCACAAACGCGGACAGGACGTATGGC.